The 2 T cell receptor beta chains listed next were all sequenced from one sample in a study of Ad26.COV2.S vaccination and SARS-CoV-2 variants. Using immunoSEQ multiplex PCR, the repertoire was profiled, and TCRdb retains in-frame clones only, with some absent. The data show 200,000 to 250,000 clones, with roughly 90% seen just once and about 10% held by the top ten. Treatment in this sample: roughly 20 received Ad26.COV2.S at low or high dose, single or two shots; about 5 received placebo; per-sample allocation not given. At day 63 after the first vaccine or placebo injection, samples were drawn. The material sequenced was peripheral blood, taken in a trial of Ad26.COV2.S vaccine versus placebo. All receptors derive from a person between 18 and 65 years old who received the Ad26.COV2.S COVID-19 vaccine or a placebo.

The chain combines TRBV7-3 with TRBJ2-5; 7 bases are shared with TRBD2. The germline CDR1 and CDR2 sequences are SGHTA and FQGTGA. The ends lost 2 bases at V and 2 bases at J; junction bases unmatched: 5. The CDR3 is 15 amino acids. The CDR3 here is CASSLAASGQETQYF. The CDR3 coding sequence is TGTGCCAGCAGCTTAGCGGCTAGCGGTCAAGAGACCCAGTACTTC.

The DNA for the CDR3 is TGCGCCAGCAGCCTTCCGGGTAGCGGGGGGAGCACAGATACGCAGTATTTT. This translates into CASSLPGSGGSTDTQYF. The chain combines TRBV5-1 with TRBJ2-3, with 10 bases identical to TRBD2. This CDR3 is built from 17 residues. Germline V gene sequence: CDR1 SGHRS, CDR2 YFSETQ. V was pared by 4 bases and J by 0 bases, with 8 bases of the junction left unmatched.